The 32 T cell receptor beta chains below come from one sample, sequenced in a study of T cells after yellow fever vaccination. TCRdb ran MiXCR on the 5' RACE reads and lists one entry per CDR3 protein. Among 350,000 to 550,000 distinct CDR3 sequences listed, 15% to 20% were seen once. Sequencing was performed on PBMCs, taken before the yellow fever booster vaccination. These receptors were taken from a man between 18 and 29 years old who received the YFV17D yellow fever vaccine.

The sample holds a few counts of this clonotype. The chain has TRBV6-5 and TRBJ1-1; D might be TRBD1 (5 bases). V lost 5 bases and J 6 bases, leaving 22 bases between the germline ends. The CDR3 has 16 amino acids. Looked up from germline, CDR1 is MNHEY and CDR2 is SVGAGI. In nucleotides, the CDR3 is TGTGCCAGCAGTCTAGGCAGCTGGGGGGGGAGCGCTGAAGCTTTCTTT. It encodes CASSLGSWGGSAEAFF.

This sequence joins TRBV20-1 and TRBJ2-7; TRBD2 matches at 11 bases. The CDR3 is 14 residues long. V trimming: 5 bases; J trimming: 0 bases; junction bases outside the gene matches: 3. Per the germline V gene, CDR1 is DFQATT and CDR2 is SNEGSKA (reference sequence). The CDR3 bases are TGCAGTGCTGGGGGACTAGCGGCCTCCTACGAGCAGTACTTC. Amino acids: CSAGGLAASYEQYF.

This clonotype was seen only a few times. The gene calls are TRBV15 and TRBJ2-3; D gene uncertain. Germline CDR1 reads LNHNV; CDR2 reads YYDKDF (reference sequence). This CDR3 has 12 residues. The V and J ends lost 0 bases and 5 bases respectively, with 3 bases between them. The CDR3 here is CATSRELDTQYF. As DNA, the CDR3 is TGTGCCACCAGCAGAGAACTAGATACGCAGTATTTT.

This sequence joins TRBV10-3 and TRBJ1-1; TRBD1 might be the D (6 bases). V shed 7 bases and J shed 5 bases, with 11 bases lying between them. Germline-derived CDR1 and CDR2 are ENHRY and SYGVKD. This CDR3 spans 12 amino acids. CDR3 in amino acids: CAIKGEWTEAFF. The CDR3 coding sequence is TGTGCCATCAAGGGGGAGTGGACTGAAGCTTTCTTT.

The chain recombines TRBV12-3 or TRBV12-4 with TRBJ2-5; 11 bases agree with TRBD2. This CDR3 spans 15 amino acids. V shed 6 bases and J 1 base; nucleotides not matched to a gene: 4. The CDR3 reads CASRASGGPQETQYF. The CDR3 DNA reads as TGTGCCAGCAGGGCTAGCGGGGGGCCCCAAGAGACCCAGTACTTC.

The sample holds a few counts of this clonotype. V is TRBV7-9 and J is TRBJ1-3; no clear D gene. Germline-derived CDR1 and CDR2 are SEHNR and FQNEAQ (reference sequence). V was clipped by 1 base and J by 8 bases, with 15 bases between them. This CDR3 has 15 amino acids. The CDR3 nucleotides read TGTGCCAGCAGCTTAGAGTCCCACACAAAGGACACCATATATTTT. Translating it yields CASSLESHTKDTIYF.

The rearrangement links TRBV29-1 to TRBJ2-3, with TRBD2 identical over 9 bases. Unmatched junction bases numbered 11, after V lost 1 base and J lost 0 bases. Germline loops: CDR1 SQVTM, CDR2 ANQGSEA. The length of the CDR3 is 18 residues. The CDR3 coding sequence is TGCAGCGTTGAAGGAGGACGGGTCCTAGCGGGGAGCACAGATACGCAGTATTTT. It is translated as CSVEGGRVLAGSTDTQYF.

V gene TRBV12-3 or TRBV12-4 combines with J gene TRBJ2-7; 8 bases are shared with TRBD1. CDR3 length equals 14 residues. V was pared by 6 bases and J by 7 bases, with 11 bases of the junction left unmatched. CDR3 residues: CASSRWQGAGEQYF. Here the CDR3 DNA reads TGTGCCAGCAGCCGATGGCAGGGGGCGGGGGAGCAGTACTTC.

Here the CDR3 reads CASSPFAGESRREQYF. The CDR3 nucleotides read TGCGCCAGCAGCCCCTTCGCTGGAGAGTCTCGGAGGGAGCAGTACTTC. The rearrangement uses TRBV4-1 and TRBJ2-7; TRBD2 might be the D (5 bases). Germline CDR1 and CDR2: MGHRA and YSYEKL. The CDR3 is 16 residues long. The V end was cut by 4 bases, the J end by 7 bases, with 23 bases between.

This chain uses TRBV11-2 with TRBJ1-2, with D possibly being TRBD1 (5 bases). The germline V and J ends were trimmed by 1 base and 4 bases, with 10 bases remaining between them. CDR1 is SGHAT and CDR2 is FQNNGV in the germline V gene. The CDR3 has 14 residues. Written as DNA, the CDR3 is TGTGCCAGCAGCTTAGGCCCAGGGATCTATGGCTACACCTTC. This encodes CASSLGPGIYGYTF.

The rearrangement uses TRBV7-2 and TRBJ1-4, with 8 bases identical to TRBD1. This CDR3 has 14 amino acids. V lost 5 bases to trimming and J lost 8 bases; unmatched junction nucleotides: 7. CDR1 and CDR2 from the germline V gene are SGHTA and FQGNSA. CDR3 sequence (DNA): TGTGCCAGCAGCCCAGACAGGGGCAACGAAAAACTGTTTTTT. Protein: CASSPDRGNEKLFF.

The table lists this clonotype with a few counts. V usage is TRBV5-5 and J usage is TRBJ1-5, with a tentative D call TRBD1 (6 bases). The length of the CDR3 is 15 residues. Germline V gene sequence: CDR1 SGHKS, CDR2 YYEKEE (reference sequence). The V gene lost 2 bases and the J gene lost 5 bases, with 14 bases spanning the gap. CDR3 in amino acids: CASSFTTDSDQPQHF. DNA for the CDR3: TGTGCCAGCAGCTTCACGACGGACAGCGATCAGCCCCAGCATTTT.

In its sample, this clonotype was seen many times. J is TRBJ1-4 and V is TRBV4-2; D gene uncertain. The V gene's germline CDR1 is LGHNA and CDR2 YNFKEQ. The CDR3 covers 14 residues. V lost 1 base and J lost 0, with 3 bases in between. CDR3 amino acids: CASSQGATNEKLFF. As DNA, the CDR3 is TGTGCCAGCAGCCAAGGGGCAACTAATGAAAAACTGTTTTTT.

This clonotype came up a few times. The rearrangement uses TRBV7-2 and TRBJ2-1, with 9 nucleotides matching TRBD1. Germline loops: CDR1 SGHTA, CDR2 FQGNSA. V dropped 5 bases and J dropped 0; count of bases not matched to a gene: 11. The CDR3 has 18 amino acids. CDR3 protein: CASSARGGTGSSYNEQFF. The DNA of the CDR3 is TGTGCCAGCAGCGCAAGAGGAGGGACAGGGAGCTCCTACAATGAGCAGTTCTTC.

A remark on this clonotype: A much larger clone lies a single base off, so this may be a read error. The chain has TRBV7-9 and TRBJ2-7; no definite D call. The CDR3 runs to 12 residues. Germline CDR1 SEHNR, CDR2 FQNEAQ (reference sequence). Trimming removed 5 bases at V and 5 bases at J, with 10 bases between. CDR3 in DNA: TGTGCCAGCAGCGTCGACGGCAACGAGCAGTACTTC. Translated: CASSVDGNEQYF. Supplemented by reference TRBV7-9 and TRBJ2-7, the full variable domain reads DTGVSQNPRHKITKRGQNVTFRCDPISEHNRLYWYRQTLGQGPEFLTYFQNEAQLEKSRLLSDRFSAERPKGSFSTLEIQRTEQGDSAMYLCASSVDGNEQYFGPGTRLTVT.

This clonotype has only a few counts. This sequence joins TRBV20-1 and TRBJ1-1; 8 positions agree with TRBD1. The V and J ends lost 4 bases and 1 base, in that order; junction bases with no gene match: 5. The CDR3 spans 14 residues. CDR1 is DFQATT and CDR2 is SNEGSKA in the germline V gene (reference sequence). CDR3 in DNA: TGCAGTGCTAAGCAGGGGGCGGCGAACACTGAAGCTTTCTTT. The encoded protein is CSAKQGAANTEAFF.

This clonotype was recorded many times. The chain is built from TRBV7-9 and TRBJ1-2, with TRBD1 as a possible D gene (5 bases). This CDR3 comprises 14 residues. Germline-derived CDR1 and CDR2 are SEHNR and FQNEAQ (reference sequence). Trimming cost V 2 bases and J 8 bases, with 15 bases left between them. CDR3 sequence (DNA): TGTGCCAGCAGCTTACCCTCGGGGGTAGGGGGCTACACCTTC. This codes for CASSLPSGVGGYTF.

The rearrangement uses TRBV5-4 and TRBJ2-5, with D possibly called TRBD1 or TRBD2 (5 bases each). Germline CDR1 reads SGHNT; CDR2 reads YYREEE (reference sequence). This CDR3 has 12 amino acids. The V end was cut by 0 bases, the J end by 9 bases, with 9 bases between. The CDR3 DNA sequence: TGTGCCAGCAGCTTGGCCATGGGGGCCCAGTACTTC. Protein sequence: CASSLAMGAQYF.

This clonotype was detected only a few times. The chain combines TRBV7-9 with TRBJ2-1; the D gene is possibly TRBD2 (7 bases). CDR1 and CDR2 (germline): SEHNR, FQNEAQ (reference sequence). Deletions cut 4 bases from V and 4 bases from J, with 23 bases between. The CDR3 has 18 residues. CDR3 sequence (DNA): TGTGCCAGCAGCTACCCCCCTGGGGGCGGGGGATCGTACAATGAGCAGTTCTTC. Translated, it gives CASSYPPGGGGSYNEQFF.

CDR3 DNA sequence: TGCAGTGCTTTCATGGGAGATACGCAGTATTTT. Residues: CSAFMGDTQYF. The chain links TRBV20-1 to TRBJ2-3; D is unclear. This CDR3 has 11 amino acids. Trimming cost V 5 bases and J 5 bases, with 8 bases left between them. CDR1 is DFQATT and CDR2 is SNEGSKA in the germline V gene (reference sequence).

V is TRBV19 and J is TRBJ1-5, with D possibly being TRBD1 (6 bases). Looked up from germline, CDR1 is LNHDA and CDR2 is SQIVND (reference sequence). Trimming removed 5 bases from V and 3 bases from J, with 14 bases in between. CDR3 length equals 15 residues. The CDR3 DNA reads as TGTGCCAGTAGTTGGTCAGGGGTCGCCAATCAGCCCCAGCATTTT. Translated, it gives CASSWSGVANQPQHF.

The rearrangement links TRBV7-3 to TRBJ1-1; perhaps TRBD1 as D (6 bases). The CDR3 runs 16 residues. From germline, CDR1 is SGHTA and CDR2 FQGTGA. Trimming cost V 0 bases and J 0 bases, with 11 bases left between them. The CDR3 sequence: CASSLTQTGVNTEAFF. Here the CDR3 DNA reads TGTGCCAGCAGCTTAACCCAGACAGGAGTGAACACTGAAGCTTTCTTT.

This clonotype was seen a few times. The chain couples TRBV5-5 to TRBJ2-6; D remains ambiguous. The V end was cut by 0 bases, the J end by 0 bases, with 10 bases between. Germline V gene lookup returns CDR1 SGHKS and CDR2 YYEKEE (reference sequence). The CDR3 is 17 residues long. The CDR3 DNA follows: TGTGCCAGCAGCTTGGAGGCCTTAAGCTCTGGGGCCAACGTCCTGACTTTC. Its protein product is CASSLEALSSGANVLTF.

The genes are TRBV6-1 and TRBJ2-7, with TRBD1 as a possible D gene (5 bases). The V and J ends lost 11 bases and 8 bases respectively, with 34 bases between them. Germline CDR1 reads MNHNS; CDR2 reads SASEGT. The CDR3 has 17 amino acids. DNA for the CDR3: TGTGCCTCCGGCGGATGGGGCGGCGATATATTGACCGAACAGCAGTACTTC. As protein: CASGGWGGDILTEQQYF.

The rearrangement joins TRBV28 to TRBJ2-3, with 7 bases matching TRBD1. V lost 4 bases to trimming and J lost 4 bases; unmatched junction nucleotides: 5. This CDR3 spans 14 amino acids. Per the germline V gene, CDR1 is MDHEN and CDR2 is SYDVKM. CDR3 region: CASSSGTDSDTQYF. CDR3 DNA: TGTGCCAGCAGTTCGGGGACAGATTCAGATACGCAGTATTTT.

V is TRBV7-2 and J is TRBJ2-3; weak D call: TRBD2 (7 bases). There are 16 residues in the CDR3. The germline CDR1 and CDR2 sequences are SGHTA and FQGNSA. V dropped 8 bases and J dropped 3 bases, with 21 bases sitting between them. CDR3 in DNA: TGTGCCAGCCCCGCCCGGGGGGCCAGTGGGACAGATACGCAGTATTTT. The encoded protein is CASPARGASGTDTQYF. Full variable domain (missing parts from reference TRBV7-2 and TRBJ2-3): GAGVSQSPSNKVTEKGKDVELRCDPISGHTALYWYRQSLGQGLEFLIYFQGNSAPDKSGLPSDRFSAERTGGSVSTLTIQRTQQEDSAVYLCASPARGASGTDTQYFGPGTRLTVL.

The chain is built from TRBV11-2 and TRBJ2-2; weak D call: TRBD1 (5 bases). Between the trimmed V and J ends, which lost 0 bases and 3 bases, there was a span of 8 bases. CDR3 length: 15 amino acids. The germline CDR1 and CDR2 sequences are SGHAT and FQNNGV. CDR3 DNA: TGTGCCAGCAGCTTAGAGACAGCTTACACCGGGGAGCTGTTTTTT. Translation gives CASSLETAYTGELFF.

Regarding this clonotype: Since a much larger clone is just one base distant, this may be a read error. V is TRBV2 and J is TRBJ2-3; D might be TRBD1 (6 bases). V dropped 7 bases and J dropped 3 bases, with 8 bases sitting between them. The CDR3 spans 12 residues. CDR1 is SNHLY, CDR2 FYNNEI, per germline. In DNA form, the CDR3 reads TGTGCCAGCAACAGGGTAACAGATACGCAGTATTTT. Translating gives CASNRVTDTQYF.

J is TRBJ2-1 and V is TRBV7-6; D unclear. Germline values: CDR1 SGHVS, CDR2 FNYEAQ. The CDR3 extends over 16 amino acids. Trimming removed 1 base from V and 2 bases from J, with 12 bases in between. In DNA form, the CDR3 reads TGTGCCAGCAGCTTAGGGCCCACGGCTACCTACAATGAGCAGTTCTTC. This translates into CASSLGPTATYNEQFF. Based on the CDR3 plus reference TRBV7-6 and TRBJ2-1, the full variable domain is GAGVSQSPRYKVTKRGQDVALRCDPISGHVSLYWYRQALGQGPEFLTYFNYEAQQDKSGLPNDRFSAERPEGSISTLTIQRTEQRDSAMYRCASSLGPTATYNEQFFGPGTRLTVL.

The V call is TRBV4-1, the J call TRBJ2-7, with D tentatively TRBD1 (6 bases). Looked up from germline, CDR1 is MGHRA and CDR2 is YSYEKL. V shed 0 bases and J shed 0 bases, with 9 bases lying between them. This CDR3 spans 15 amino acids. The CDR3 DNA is TGCGCCAGCAGCCAAGACAGGGGAAGCTCCTACGAGCAGTACTTC. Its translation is CASSQDRGSSYEQYF.

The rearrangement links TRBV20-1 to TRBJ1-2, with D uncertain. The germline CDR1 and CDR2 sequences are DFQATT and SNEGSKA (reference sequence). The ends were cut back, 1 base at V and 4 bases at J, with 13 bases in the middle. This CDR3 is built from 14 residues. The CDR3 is CSARVYGRVYGYTF. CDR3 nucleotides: TGCAGTGCTAGAGTCTATGGACGGGTCTATGGCTACACCTTC.

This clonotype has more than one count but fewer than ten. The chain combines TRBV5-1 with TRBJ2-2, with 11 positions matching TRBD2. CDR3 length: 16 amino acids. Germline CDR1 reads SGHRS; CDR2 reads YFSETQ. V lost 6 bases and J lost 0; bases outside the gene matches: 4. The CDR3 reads CASKSSGGTNTGELFF. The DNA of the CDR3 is TGCGCCAGCAAATCTAGCGGGGGGACGAACACCGGGGAGCTGTTTTTT.